The rows below give T cell receptor beta chains drawn from one sample of a study of blood T cell repertoires in COVID-19. The assay was immunoSEQ multiplex PCR, and TCRdb's table has in-frame clones only and misses some. The sample shows about 200,000 clones, approximately 86% of them seen only once. The specimen sequenced was peripheral blood. Every receptor here comes from a woman aged 50 to 65 with COVID-19, enrolled during active disease. The CDR3 runs from the conserved cysteine through the conserved F or W. The order of the fields is clone size, J gene, CDR3 length, D gene, V gene, CDR3 DNA, CDR3 protein. A D gene is named only where the DNA matches it firmly. Rows give clone size only sometimes, using once, few, many, or a class for an expanded clone.

.,TRBJ1-4,13,.,TRBV10-3,TGTGCCATCAGGGGCTTCGGAGGAGAAAAACTGTTTTTT,CAIRGFGGEKLFF
.,TRBJ1-2,15,TRBD1,TRBV28,TGTGCCAGCAGTTCTTCCGAGACAGGGAAAGATGGCTACACCTTC,CASSSSETGKDGYTF
.,TRBJ1-4,15,.,TRBV11-3,TGTGCCAGCAGCTTAGGTCAATCAACTAATGAAAAACTGTTTTTT,CASSLGQSTNEKLFF
.,TRBJ1-4,16,.,TRBV23-1,TGCGCCAGCGGCCAGACCTGGGGAGGGACTAATGAAAAACTGTTTTTT,CASGQTWGGTNEKLFF
.,TRBJ2-7,14,TRBD1,TRBV13,TGTGCCAGCAGCTTAGGGGACAGGGGAGACGAGCAGTACTTC,CASSLGDRGDEQYF
.,TRBJ1-4,16,TRBD1,TRBV28,TGTGCCAGCAGTTTATGGACAGGGGTTGATAATGAAAAACTGTTTTTT,CASSLWTGVDNEKLFF
.,TRBJ1-1,11,.,TRBV29-1,TGCAGCGTTAGACAGGACACTGAAGCTTTCTTT,CSVRQDTEAFF
.,TRBJ2-1,18,TRBD2,TRBV5-4,TGTGCCAGCAGCCGAGGACTAGCGGGGGGGACAAGTTACAATGAGCAGTTCTTC,CASSRGLAGGTSYNEQFF
.,TRBJ1-3,12,.,TRBV12-3/TRBV12-4,TGTGCCAGCAGTTTAGCGGGGGACTCCATATATTTT,CASSLAGDSIYF
.,TRBJ2-1,15,TRBD1,TRBV25-1,TGTGCCAGCAGTGACCCCGGGACAGGGGTGAATGAGCAGTTCTTC,CASSDPGTGVNEQFF
.,TRBJ2-3,17,TRBD2,TRBV7-9,TGTGCCAGCAGCTTAGGCGGGGGGATCGTTAGCACAGATACGCAGTATTTT,CASSLGGGIVSTDTQYF
.,TRBJ1-4,13,.,TRBV4-1,TGCGCCAGCAGCCAGTCCCTATATGAAAAACTGTTTTTT,CASSQSLYEKLFF
.,TRBJ2-5,13,TRBD2,TRBV11-3,TGTGCCAGCAGCCGGGGGGGACAAGAGACCCAGTACTTC,CASSRGGQETQYF
.,TRBJ1-5,16,.,TRBV12-2,TGTGCAAGTCGCTTCTCCCGAGGGACAGGGAATCAGCCCCAGCATTTT,CASRFSRGTGNQPQHF
.,TRBJ2-2,15,TRBD1,TRBV6-2/TRBV6-3,TGTGCCAGCAGTCCACAGGGGATGGGCACCGGGGAGCTGTTTTTT,CASSPQGMGTGELFF
.,TRBJ1-2,16,TRBD1,TRBV10-3,TGTGCCATCAGTGAGTCTAGGACAGGGGGCGCAGATGGCTACACCTTC,CAISESRTGGADGYTF
.,TRBJ2-5,16,.,TRBV21-1,TGTGCCAGCAGCAAAAGGCGCCAGGGGGCTGAAGAGACCCAGTACTTC,CASSKRRQGAEETQYF
.,TRBJ1-1,14,.,TRBV19,TGTGCCAGTAGTATTACTTCGGGGGAGACTGAAGCTTTCTTT,CASSITSGETEAFF
once,TRBJ2-3,15,TRBD1,TRBV24-1,TGTGCCACCAGTGATTATAAGGGGGCCACAGATACGCAGTATTTT,CATSDYKGATDTQYF
.,TRBJ2-2,15,.,TRBV27,TGTGCCAGCAGGGCCGGGGGGCCTTACACCGGGGAGCTGTTTTTT,CASRAGGPYTGELFF
.,TRBJ2-2,16,TRBD1,TRBV5-1,TGCGCCAGCAGCTGGACAGGGGCGGGCAACACCGGGGAGCTGTTTTTT,CASSWTGAGNTGELFF
.,TRBJ1-4,12,.,TRBV25-1,TGTGCCAGCAGAAGTCCAGGGTATAAACTGTTTTTT,CASRSPGYKLFF
.,TRBJ2-1,15,TRBD2,TRBV3-1/TRBV3-2,TGTGCCAGCAGCCCTCCCGGACTAGCGGGGGGGCGCCAGTTCTTC,CASSPPGLAGGRQFF
few,TRBJ2-7,11,.,TRBV20-1,TGCAGTGCTAGAACAGGGAAGGAGCAGTACTTC,CSARTGKEQYF
.,TRBJ2-5,15,.,TRBV11-2,TGTGCCAGCAGCCCCCCCCAGAGGTCCGGGGAGACCCAGTACTTC,CASSPPQRSGETQYF
once,TRBJ2-5,12,.,TRBV12-3/TRBV12-4,TGTGCCAGCAGTGGAGGTTGGCAGACCCAGTACTTC,CASSGGWQTQYF
.,TRBJ1-2,14,TRBD1,TRBV7-8,TGTGCCAGCAGCTGGGGACAGGGGCGCTTTGGCTACACCTTC,CASSWGQGRFGYTF
.,TRBJ1-6,17,TRBD1,TRBV7-9,TGTGCCAGCAGCTCTGGGGCTTTGGGACAGGCGGGTTCACCCCTCCACTTT,CASSSGALGQAGSPLHF
.,TRBJ1-5,14,.,TRBV28,TGTGCCAGCAGTTTGGGGCATAGCAATCAGCCCCAGCATTTT,CASSLGHSNQPQHF
.,TRBJ2-7,15,.,TRBV7-8,TGTGCCAGCAGCTCCCCACGGGGGAGCTCCTACGAGCAGTACTTC,CASSSPRGSSYEQYF